This is a list of T cell receptor beta chains from one sample in a study of T cell responses to AZD1222 COVID-19 vaccine. Produced via immunoSEQ multiplex PCR; TCRdb's table is partial and in-frame only. Of 75,000 to 85,000 clones listed, 90% were seen once; the top ten hold 4% to 5%. Sequenced material: peripheral blood, taken on day 0 of AZD1222 vaccination. The receptors were sampled from an adult in good health. Both conserved end residues are part of each CDR3. A D gene is named only where the DNA matches it firmly. Not every row has a clone size; where given, it reads once, few, many or a size class.

v_gene: TRBV18
d_gene: .
len: 15
abundance: .
j_gene: TRBJ1-2
CDR3aa: CASSPPTGWSYGYTF
CDR3nt: TGTGCCAGCTCACCTCCGACCGGTTGGAGCTATGGCTACACCTTC

v_gene: TRBV7-2
d_gene: TRBD1
len: 13
abundance: .
j_gene: TRBJ1-1
CDR3aa: CASSLDRGREAFF
CDR3nt: TGTGCCAGCAGCTTAGACAGGGGGCGAGAAGCTTTCTTT

v_gene: TRBV12-3/TRBV12-4
d_gene: .
len: 13
abundance: .
j_gene: TRBJ1-6
CDR3aa: CASSLGGYSPLHF
CDR3nt: TGTGCCAGCAGCCTCGGGGGATATTCACCCCTCCACTTT

v_gene: TRBV12-5
d_gene: TRBD1
len: 13
abundance: .
j_gene: TRBJ2-5
CDR3aa: CASGSGQGETQYF
CDR3nt: TGTGCTAGTGGTTCTGGACAGGGAGAGACCCAGTACTTC

v_gene: TRBV28
d_gene: .
len: 13
abundance: .
j_gene: TRBJ1-2
CDR3aa: CASSSSGNYGYTF
CDR3nt: TGTGCCAGCAGTTCTTCCGGTAACTATGGCTACACCTTC

v_gene: TRBV6-1
d_gene: .
len: 13
abundance: .
j_gene: TRBJ2-7
CDR3aa: CASAISEGTEQYF
CDR3nt: TGTGCCAGCGCGATTTCCGAGGGAACCGAGCAGTACTTC

v_gene: TRBV19
d_gene: .
len: 14
abundance: .
j_gene: TRBJ1-4
CDR3aa: CASSMEGSKEKLFF
CDR3nt: TGTGCCAGTAGTATGGAGGGTTCGAAAGAAAAACTGTTTTTT

v_gene: TRBV5-1
d_gene: .
len: 15
abundance: once
j_gene: TRBJ1-1
CDR3aa: CASSQVVDLNTEAFF
CDR3nt: TGCGCCAGCAGCCAGGTCGTGGATTTGAACACTGAAGCTTTCTTT

v_gene: TRBV7-9
d_gene: .
len: 14
abundance: .
j_gene: TRBJ1-1
CDR3aa: CASSSGPKTAEAFF
CDR3nt: TGTGCCAGCAGCTCGGGACCGAAGACCGCTGAAGCTTTCTTT

v_gene: TRBV7-2
d_gene: .
len: 11
abundance: .
j_gene: TRBJ1-2
CDR3aa: CASSQQGSYTF
CDR3nt: TGTGCCAGCAGCCAACAGGGTAGCTACACCTTC

v_gene: TRBV5-5
d_gene: .
len: 16
abundance: .
j_gene: TRBJ1-4
CDR3aa: CASSFLDRFFAEKLFF
CDR3nt: TGTGCCAGCAGCTTTCTTGACCGCTTTTTTGCCGAAAAACTGTTTTTT

v_gene: TRBV28
d_gene: .
len: 13
abundance: .
j_gene: TRBJ2-7
CDR3aa: CASSFSLSYEQYF
CDR3nt: TGTGCCAGCAGTTTTTCCCTTTCCTACGAGCAGTACTTC

v_gene: TRBV27
d_gene: TRBD1
len: 17
abundance: .
j_gene: TRBJ1-2
CDR3aa: CASSLRITGQGARGYTF
CDR3nt: TGTGCCAGCAGTTTAAGAATCACGGGACAGGGGGCACGGGGCTACACCTTC

v_gene: TRBV9
d_gene: TRBD1
len: 18
abundance: .
j_gene: TRBJ1-4
CDR3aa: CASSVGQGYFGTNEKLFF
CDR3nt: TGTGCCAGCAGCGTGGGACAGGGTTATTTTGGAACTAATGAAAAACTGTTTTTT

v_gene: TRBV5-6
d_gene: .
len: 12
abundance: .
j_gene: TRBJ1-2
CDR3aa: CASSLDRVGYTF
CDR3nt: TGTGCCAGCAGCTTGGACAGGGTTGGCTACACCTTC

v_gene: TRBV30
d_gene: TRBD1
len: 17
abundance: .
j_gene: TRBJ2-7
CDR3aa: CAWSPFQGTGGPKEQYF
CDR3nt: TGTGCCTGGAGTCCCTTCCAGGGGACAGGGGGGCCAAAAGAGCAGTACTTC

v_gene: TRBV28
d_gene: .
len: 15
abundance: .
j_gene: TRBJ2-7
CDR3aa: CASSFGGSSSYEQYF
CDR3nt: TGTGCCAGCAGTTTTGGGGGGAGTTCCTCCTACGAGCAGTACTTC

v_gene: TRBV19
d_gene: .
len: 14
abundance: .
j_gene: TRBJ1-2
CDR3aa: CASSAERSDSGYTF
CDR3nt: TGTGCCAGTAGTGCCGAGCGTTCCGATAGCGGCTACACCTTC

v_gene: TRBV30
d_gene: .
len: 15
abundance: .
j_gene: TRBJ2-5
CDR3aa: CAWSQRGWAQETQYF
CDR3nt: TGTGCCTGGAGTCAACGGGGGTGGGCCCAAGAGACCCAGTACTTC

v_gene: TRBV30
d_gene: .
len: 11
abundance: once
j_gene: TRBJ1-2
CDR3aa: CAWERDYGYTF
CDR3nt: TGTGCCTGGGAGAGAGACTATGGCTACACCTTC

v_gene: TRBV7-8
d_gene: .
len: 11
abundance: .
j_gene: TRBJ2-3
CDR3aa: CASSLVDTQYF
CDR3nt: TGTGCCAGCAGCTTAGTTGATACGCAGTATTTT

v_gene: TRBV6-5
d_gene: .
len: 15
abundance: .
j_gene: TRBJ2-7
CDR3aa: CASSTRDRSPYEQYF
CDR3nt: TGTGCCAGCAGTACCAGAGACAGGTCCCCCTACGAGCAGTACTTC

v_gene: TRBV7-2
d_gene: TRBD2
len: 14
abundance: .
j_gene: TRBJ2-3
CDR3aa: CASSFAGGGDTQYF
CDR3nt: TGTGCCAGCAGCTTCGCGGGGGGAGGCGATACGCAGTATTTT

v_gene: TRBV5-1
d_gene: TRBD1
len: 17
abundance: .
j_gene: TRBJ2-1
CDR3aa: CASSTRTGAYSYNEQFF
CDR3nt: TGCGCCAGCAGCACCCGGACAGGGGCATATTCCTACAATGAGCAGTTCTTC

v_gene: TRBV24-1
d_gene: .
len: 14
abundance: .
j_gene: TRBJ2-3
CDR3aa: CATSDLLSTDTQYF
CDR3nt: TGTGCCACCAGTGATTTATTAAGCACAGATACGCAGTATTTT

v_gene: TRBV5-3
d_gene: .
len: 15
abundance: .
j_gene: TRBJ1-5
CDR3aa: CARSLSAGSNQPQHF
CDR3nt: TGTGCCAGAAGCTTGTCCGCGGGTTCCAATCAGCCCCAGCATTTT

v_gene: TRBV5-1
d_gene: .
len: 16
abundance: .
j_gene: TRBJ1-3
CDR3aa: CASSSLSLRSGNTIYF
CDR3nt: .

v_gene: TRBV7-2
d_gene: .
len: 12
abundance: once
j_gene: TRBJ1-1
CDR3aa: CASSLVSPEAFF
CDR3nt: TGTGCCAGCAGCTTAGTTTCACCCGAAGCTTTCTTT

v_gene: TRBV6-5
d_gene: .
len: 14
abundance: once
j_gene: TRBJ2-2
CDR3aa: CASSLPTNTGELFF
CDR3nt: TGTGCCAGCAGCCTTCCAACGAACACCGGGGAGCTGTTTTTT

v_gene: TRBV3-1/TRBV3-2
d_gene: .
len: 15
abundance: .
j_gene: TRBJ2-6
CDR3aa: CASSLRVTGANVLTF
CDR3nt: TGTGCCAGCTCCCTTAGGGTCACAGGGGCCAACGTCCTGACTTTC

v_gene: TRBV12-3/TRBV12-4
d_gene: .
len: 13
abundance: few
j_gene: TRBJ2-1
CDR3aa: CASSRLMNDEQFF
CDR3nt: TGTGCCAGCAGTCGGCTGATGAATGATGAGCAGTTCTTC

v_gene: TRBV12-3/TRBV12-4
d_gene: .
len: 13
abundance: .
j_gene: TRBJ1-2
CDR3aa: CASSSNTNYGYTF
CDR3nt: TGTGCCAGCAGTTCGAATACTAACTATGGCTACACCTTC

v_gene: TRBV5-6
d_gene: .
len: 12
abundance: many
j_gene: TRBJ1-1
CDR3aa: CASSLGTAGAFF
CDR3nt: TGTGCCAGCAGCTTGGGGACAGCGGGGGCTTTCTTT

v_gene: TRBV30
d_gene: .
len: 13
abundance: .
j_gene: TRBJ1-1
CDR3aa: CAWSPTENTEAFF
CDR3nt: TGTGCCTGGTCCCCTACAGAGAACACTGAAGCTTTCTTT

v_gene: TRBV11-3
d_gene: .
len: 16
abundance: .
j_gene: TRBJ2-3
CDR3aa: CASSRGDGLNTDTQYF
CDR3nt: TGTGCCAGCAGCCGAGGGGACGGGTTAAACACAGATACGCAGTATTTT

v_gene: TRBV30
d_gene: .
len: 13
abundance: .
j_gene: TRBJ2-1
CDR3aa: CAWNPSSYNEQFF
CDR3nt: TGTGCCTGGAATCCGAGCTCCTACAATGAGCAGTTCTTC